Sequencing of this T cell receptor (beta chain) was carried out in a study of CD8+ T cells in alopecia areata. The CDR3 is 16 residues long. Trimming took off 0 bases at V and 5 bases at J, with 14 bases between the two ends. The germline CDR1 and CDR2 sequences are LGHNA and YSLEER. As for treatment: oral pan-JAK inhibitor, 5-10 mg twice daily. Findings and limits, study-wide: Among the top 100, expanded CD8+ clones were significantly decreased by tofacitinib, as was scalp clonality. Many expanded lesional clones persisted during tofacitinib (in both scalp and blood).

Extraction and reverse transcription of RNA yielded cDNA as the sequencing template. The method was immunoSEQ multiplex PCR; TCRdb's version includes in-frame clones alone and lacks a portion of them. Counted here are around 200,000 clones, 40% to 65% occurring once; the ten biggest clones make up roughly a tenth. A note on this clone: Its antigen remains unknown.

The V call is TRBV4-3, the J call TRBJ2-1; no definite D call. The sequence derives from a human donor with alopecia areata. The sequences come from CD8+ T cells sorted from blood, collected at week 24, from a patient treated with tofacitinib. The chain's CDR3 is CASSQDRFVGDNEQFF. CDR3 coding DNA: TGCGCCAGCAGCCAAGACAGATTCGTCGGCGACAATGAGCAGTTCTTC.